These T cell receptor beta chains were read from a single sample in a study of T cells in localized non-small cell lung cancer. Sequencing was performed with immunoSEQ multiplex PCR; in TCRdb, only in-frame clones are kept and a portion is missing. The sample lists approximately 30,000 clones; about 88% were seen once. The sample was peripheral blood, taken before any cancer treatment. Source of these receptors: a woman between 35 and 70 years old with stage I lung adenocarcinoma. Both conserved end residues are part of each CDR3. Clone size, where shown, is once, few, many, or a class for clones that have expanded.

J	V	size	CDR3
TRBJ2-5	TRBV10-2	-	CASRTSGETQYF
TRBJ2-3	TRBV5-4	-	CASSLEGRQDTQYF
TRBJ1-1	TRBV27	-	CASSLIQGARGAFF
TRBJ2-7	TRBV13	-	CASREGVRPYEQYF
TRBJ1-1	TRBV5-5	-	CASSGDVASEAFF
TRBJ2-7	TRBV6-5	few	CASSSTQVGSYEQYF
TRBJ2-7	TRBV27	-	CASSFHTESPYEQYF
TRBJ1-1	TRBV9	-	CASSVGQKNTEAFF
TRBJ2-7	TRBV5-1	-	CASSLVAGTGSYEQYF
TRBJ2-7	TRBV10-2	-	CASRRTSGGDYEQYF
TRBJ2-2	TRBV6-5	-	CASSYSVGLGTGELFF
TRBJ1-5	TRBV7-2	-	CASSLDRNNQPQHF
TRBJ1-3	TRBV5-1	-	CASRFTGTGVAGNTIYF
TRBJ2-1	TRBV29-1	-	CSVEDGNRGNEQFF
TRBJ2-2	TRBV4-3	-	CASSQGKVSGELFF
TRBJ2-2	TRBV11-2	-	CASSPSGTGELFF
TRBJ2-3	TRBV4-2	-	CASSRGLAGGSTDTQYF
TRBJ2-7	TRBV4-3	-	CASSQDVSGGPGEQYF
TRBJ1-1	TRBV19	-	CASSYRRGVSTEAFF
TRBJ2-1	TRBV4-1	medium-sized	CASSQESIDEQFF
TRBJ2-6	TRBV29-1	-	CSVGVGRGKGANVLTF
TRBJ2-2	TRBV5-6	-	CASSLVLAGDTGELFF
TRBJ1-4	TRBV5-1	-	CASSSGQGNEKLFF
TRBJ1-2	TRBV30	-	CAWSVRGGWSYGYTF
TRBJ1-6	TRBV7-3	-	CASSLVRAGSNSPLHF
TRBJ2-7	TRBV5-1	-	CASSQPRGGEPYEQYF
TRBJ2-7	TRBV5-4	-	CASSTRQGMMTREQYF
TRBJ2-2	TRBV18	-	CASSPPSRGRSGTGELFF
TRBJ1-1	TRBV6-6	-	CASSQGTGEAFF
TRBJ2-6	TRBV27	-	CASSLLGLAGTSGANVLTF
TRBJ2-1	TRBV9	-	CASSHILQGRLDEQFF
TRBJ2-4	TRBV2	-	CASTVGHSKNIQYF
TRBJ2-6	TRBV18	-	CASSPIIAGANVLTF
TRBJ2-5	TRBV5-6	-	CASSLLRQETQYF
TRBJ2-2	TRBV11-3	-	CASSLDLAGGVTGELFF
TRBJ1-2	TRBV18	-	CASSLAGQGSTYGYTF
TRBJ1-1	TRBV18	-	CASSLRGGSEAFF
TRBJ1-1	TRBV4-2	-	CASSQGRTGGTEAFF
TRBJ2-5	TRBV18	-	CASSPPSRAGETQYF
TRBJ2-5	TRBV14	-	CASSQVGGTETQYF
TRBJ2-7	TRBV7-2	-	CASSLAGGGTYEQYF
TRBJ2-3	TRBV5-1	-	CASRGGAGADTQYF
TRBJ2-1	TRBV7-2	-	CASSFSGGAGNEQFF
TRBJ2-3	TRBV10-3	once	CAISVGYRTDTQYF
TRBJ1-1	TRBV13	-	CASSLEQGYTEAFF
TRBJ1-4	TRBV4-2	-	CASSQDLNEKLFF
TRBJ1-4	TRBV12-5	-	CASVGGHNEKLFF
TRBJ2-3	TRBV11-3	-	CASSLYFGGADTQYF
TRBJ1-1	TRBV5-1	-	CASSSGTLNTEAFF
TRBJ2-3	TRBV21-1	-	CASSKEWAPPGDTQYF
TRBJ2-1	TRBV4-1	once	CASSQEGGLWNEQFF
TRBJ2-1	TRBV5-6	-	CASSSKAGTGKFF
TRBJ1-1	TRBV28	once	CASRSGGKGETEAFF
TRBJ2-5	TRBV27	once	CASSQSRGQWETQYF
TRBJ2-7	TRBV6-6	-	CASTRGTGGEDYEQYF
TRBJ2-7	TRBV6-1	-	CASSEAAGDVLEQYF
TRBJ2-6	TRBV5-1	once	CASSLGDREAGANVLTF
TRBJ2-5	TRBV7-2	-	CASSLVALQAHHQETQYF
TRBJ2-7	TRBV7-8	-	CASRFREIAGPYEQYF
TRBJ1-2	TRBV6-5	-	CASSLANYGYTF